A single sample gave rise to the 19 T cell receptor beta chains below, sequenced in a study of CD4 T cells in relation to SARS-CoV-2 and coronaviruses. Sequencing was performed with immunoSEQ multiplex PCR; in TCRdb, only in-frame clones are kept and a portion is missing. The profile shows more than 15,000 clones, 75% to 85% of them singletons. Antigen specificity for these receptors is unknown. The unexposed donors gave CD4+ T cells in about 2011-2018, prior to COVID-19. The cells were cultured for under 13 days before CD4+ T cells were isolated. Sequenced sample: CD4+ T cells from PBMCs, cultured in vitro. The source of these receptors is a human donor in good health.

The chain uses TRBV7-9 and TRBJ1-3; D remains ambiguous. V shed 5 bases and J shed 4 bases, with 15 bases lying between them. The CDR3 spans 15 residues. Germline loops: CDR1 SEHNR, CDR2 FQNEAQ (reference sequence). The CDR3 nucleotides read TGTGCCAGCAGCCCCACGCCGAAAACGGGAAACACCATATATTTT. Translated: CASSPTPKTGNTIYF.

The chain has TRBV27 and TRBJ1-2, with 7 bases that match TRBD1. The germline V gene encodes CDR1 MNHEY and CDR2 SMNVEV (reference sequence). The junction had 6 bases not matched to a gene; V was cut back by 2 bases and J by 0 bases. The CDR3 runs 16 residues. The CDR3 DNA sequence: TGTGCCAGCAGTTTAACCTGGACAGGTTCTAACTATGGCTACACCTTC. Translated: CASSLTWTGSNYGYTF.

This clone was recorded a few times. CDR3 in amino acids: CASSRSTDTQYF. DNA of the CDR3: TGTGCCAGCTCACGATCCACAGATACGCAGTATTTT. The chain employs TRBV18 and TRBJ2-3, with D unclear. The CDR3 is 12 residues long. Per the germline V gene, CDR1 is KGHSH and CDR2 is LQKENI. Trimming left V 4 bases short and J 2 bases short, with 4 bases between.

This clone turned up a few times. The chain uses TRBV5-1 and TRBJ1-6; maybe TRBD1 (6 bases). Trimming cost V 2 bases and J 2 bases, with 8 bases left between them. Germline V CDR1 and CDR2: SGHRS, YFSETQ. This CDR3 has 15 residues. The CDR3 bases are TGCGCCAGCAGCTTAACAGGGCCCTATAATTCACCCCTCCACTTT. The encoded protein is CASSLTGPYNSPLHF.

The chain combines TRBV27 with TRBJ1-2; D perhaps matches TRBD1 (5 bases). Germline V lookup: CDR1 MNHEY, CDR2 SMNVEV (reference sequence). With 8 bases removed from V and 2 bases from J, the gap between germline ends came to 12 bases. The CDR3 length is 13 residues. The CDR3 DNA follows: TGTGCCAGCGGCCGACGGGGCAACTATGGCTACACCTTC. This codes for CASGRRGNYGYTF.

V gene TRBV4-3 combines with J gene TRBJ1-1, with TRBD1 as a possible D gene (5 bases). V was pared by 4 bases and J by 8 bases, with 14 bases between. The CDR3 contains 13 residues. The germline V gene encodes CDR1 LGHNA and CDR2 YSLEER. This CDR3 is CASSPQEQAEAFF. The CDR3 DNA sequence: TGCGCCAGCAGCCCACAGGAGCAGGCAGAAGCTTTCTTT.

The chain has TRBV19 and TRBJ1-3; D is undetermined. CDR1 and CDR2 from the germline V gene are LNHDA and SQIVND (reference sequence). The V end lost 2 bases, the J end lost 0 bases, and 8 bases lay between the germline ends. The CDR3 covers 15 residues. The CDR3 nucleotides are TGTGCCAGTAGTATACCCATGAGCTCTGGAAACACCATATATTTT. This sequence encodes CASSIPMSSGNTIYF.

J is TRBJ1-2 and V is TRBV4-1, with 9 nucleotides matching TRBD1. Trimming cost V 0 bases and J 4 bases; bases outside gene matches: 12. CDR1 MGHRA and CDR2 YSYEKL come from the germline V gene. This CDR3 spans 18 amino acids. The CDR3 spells CASSQDWGTGNSPYGYTF. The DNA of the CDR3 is TGCGCCAGCAGCCAAGATTGGGGGACAGGGAATTCCCCCTATGGCTACACCTTC.

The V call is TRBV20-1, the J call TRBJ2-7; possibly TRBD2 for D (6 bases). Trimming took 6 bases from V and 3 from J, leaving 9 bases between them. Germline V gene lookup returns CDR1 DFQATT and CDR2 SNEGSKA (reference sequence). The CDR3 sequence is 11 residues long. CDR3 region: CSARDFYEQYF. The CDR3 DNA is TGCAGTGCACGGGACTTCTACGAGCAGTACTTC.

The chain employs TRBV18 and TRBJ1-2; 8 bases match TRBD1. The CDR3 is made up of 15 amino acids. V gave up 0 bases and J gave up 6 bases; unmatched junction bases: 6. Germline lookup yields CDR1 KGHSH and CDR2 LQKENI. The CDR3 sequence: CASSPPWTGSDGYTF. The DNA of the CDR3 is TGTGCCAGCTCACCACCGTGGACAGGGAGCGATGGCTACACCTTC.

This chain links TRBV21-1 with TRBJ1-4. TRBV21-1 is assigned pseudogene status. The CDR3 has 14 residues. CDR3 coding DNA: TGTGCCAGCAGCAAAGGAAGGCAGAATGAAAAACTGTTTTTT. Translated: CASSKGRQNEKLFF.

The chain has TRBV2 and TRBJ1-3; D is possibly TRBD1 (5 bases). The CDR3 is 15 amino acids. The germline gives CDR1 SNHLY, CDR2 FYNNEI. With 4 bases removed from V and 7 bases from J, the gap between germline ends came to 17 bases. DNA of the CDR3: TGTGCCAGCAGTGCGTCCGGGGCTGTAGCGAACACCATATATTTT. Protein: CASSASGAVANTIYF.

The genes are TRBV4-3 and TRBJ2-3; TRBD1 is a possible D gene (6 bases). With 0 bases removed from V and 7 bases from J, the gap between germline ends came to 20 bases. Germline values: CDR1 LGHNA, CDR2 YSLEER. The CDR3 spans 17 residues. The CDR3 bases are TGCGCCAGCAGCCAAGAGACCAGGGGAGTATTCCAAAATACGCAGTATTTT. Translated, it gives CASSQETRGVFQNTQYF.

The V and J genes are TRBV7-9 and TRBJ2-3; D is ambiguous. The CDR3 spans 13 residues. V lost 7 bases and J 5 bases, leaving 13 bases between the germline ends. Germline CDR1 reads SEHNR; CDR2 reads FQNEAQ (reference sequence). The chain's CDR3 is CASNSGMGDTQYF. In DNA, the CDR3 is TGTGCCAGCAACTCCGGTATGGGAGATACGCAGTATTTT.

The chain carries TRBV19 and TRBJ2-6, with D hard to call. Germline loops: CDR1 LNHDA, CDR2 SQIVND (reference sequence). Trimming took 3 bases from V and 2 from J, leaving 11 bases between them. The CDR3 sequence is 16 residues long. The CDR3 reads CASSIPSPTGANVLTF. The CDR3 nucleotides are TGTGCCAGTAGTATCCCGAGTCCGACTGGGGCCAACGTCCTGACTTTC. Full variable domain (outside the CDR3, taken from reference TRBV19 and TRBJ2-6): DGGITQSPKYLFRKEGQNVTLSCEQNLNHDAMYWYRQDPGQGLRLIYYSQIVNDFQKGDIAEGYSVSREKKESFPLTVTSAQKNPTAFYLCASSIPSPTGANVLTFGAGSRLTVL.

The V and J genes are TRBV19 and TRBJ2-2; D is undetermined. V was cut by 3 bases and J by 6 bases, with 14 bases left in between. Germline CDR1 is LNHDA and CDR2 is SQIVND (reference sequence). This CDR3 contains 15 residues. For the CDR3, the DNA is TGTGCCAGTAGTATCTATTTTAGAGGAGCCGGGGAGCTGTTTTTT. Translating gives CASSIYFRGAGELFF.

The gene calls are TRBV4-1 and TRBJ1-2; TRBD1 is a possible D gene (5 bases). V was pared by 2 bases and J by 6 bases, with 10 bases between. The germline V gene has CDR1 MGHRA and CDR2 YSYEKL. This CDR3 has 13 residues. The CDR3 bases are TGCGCCAGCAGCCAATGGGGGGTCGATGGCTACACCTTC. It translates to CASSQWGVDGYTF.

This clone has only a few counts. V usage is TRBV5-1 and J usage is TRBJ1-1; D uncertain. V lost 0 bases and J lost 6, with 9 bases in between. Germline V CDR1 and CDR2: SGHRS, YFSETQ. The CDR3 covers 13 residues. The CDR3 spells CASSLAGRAEAFF. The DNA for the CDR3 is TGCGCCAGCAGCTTGGCGGGTCGGGCTGAAGCTTTCTTT.

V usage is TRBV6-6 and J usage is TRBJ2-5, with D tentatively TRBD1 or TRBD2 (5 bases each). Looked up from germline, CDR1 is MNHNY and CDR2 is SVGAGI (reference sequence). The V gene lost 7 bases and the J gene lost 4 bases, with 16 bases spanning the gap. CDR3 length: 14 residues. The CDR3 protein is CASINGGRPETQYF. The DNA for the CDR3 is TGTGCCAGCATCAATGGGGGACGGCCAGAGACCCAGTACTTC.